One and the same sample provided the 23 T cell receptor beta chains below, sequenced in a study of vaccination and CD4 T cells after COVID-19. No antigen has been identified for these receptors. Researchers used the Oncomine TCR Beta short-read assay to sequence DNA from cultured CD4+ T cells. Using its own MiXCR run on the PCR reads, TCRdb lists one record per CDR3 protein. Of fewer than 15,000 distinct CDR3 sequences listed, around two fifths are singletons. The treatment: approximately 11-day PBMC culture with coronavirus spike peptide pools or control peptides (ViraFEST assay). The sample consisted of CD4+ T cells from blood, cultured in vitro. These receptors were obtained from a human donor who had recovered from COVID-19.

This CDR3 is CASSHGRREAFF. Here the CDR3 DNA reads TGTGCCAGCAGCCACGGACGCCGGGAAGCTTTCTTT. The V call is TRBV12-3 or TRBV12-4, the J call TRBJ1-1; unclear D gene. This CDR3 has 12 amino acids. V shed 6 bases and J shed 8 bases, with 13 bases lying between them.

This clonotype was observed a handful of times. The junction departs from the called germline gene at one end, perhaps through a read error. The genes are TRBV19 and TRBJ1-1; D possibly corresponds to TRBD1 (6 bases). CDR1 and CDR2 from the germline V gene are LNHDA and SQIVND (reference sequence). The CDR3 is 14 amino acids. CDR3 sequence reads: CASSVWQGNSEAFF. The CDR3 coding sequence is TGTGCCAGTAGTGTTTGGCAGGGGAACTCTGAAGCTTTCTTT.

The J gene is TRBJ1-1, the V gene TRBV20-1, with D maybe TRBD1 (5 bases). The CDR3 is made up of 13 amino acids. CDR1 and CDR2 from the germline V gene are DFQATT and SNEGSKA (reference sequence). Trimming took off 1 base at V and 5 bases at J, with 11 bases between the two ends. The CDR3 nucleotides read TGCAGTGCTAGAGGTGGGGCCCGGACTGAAGCTTTCTTT. Encoded protein: CSARGGARTEAFF.

This clonotype turned up a few times. The chain joins TRBV28 to TRBJ1-2; D is perhaps TRBD1 (6 bases). The ends were cut back, 6 bases at V and 8 bases at J, with 22 bases in the middle. Germline V gene data show CDR1 as MDHEN and CDR2 as SYDVKM. The CDR3 spans 15 residues. CDR3 residues: CASSPQLTGRGGYTF. For the CDR3, the DNA is TGTGCCAGCAGCCCCCAACTAACAGGGAGAGGAGGCTACACCTTC.

Only a few counts were recorded for this clonotype. V gene TRBV20-1 combines with J gene TRBJ1-1; D is undetermined. There are 14 residues in the CDR3. Germline V gives CDR1 DFQATT, CDR2 SNEGSKA (reference sequence). V was shortened by 2 bases and J by 1 base, with 11 bases between the two germline ends. CDR3 sequence: CSARWRSTNTEAFF. The CDR3 DNA is TGCAGTGCTAGATGGAGAAGTACGAACACTGAAGCTTTCTTT.

This clonotype showed up just once. The V and J genes are TRBV7-9 and TRBJ2-6, with 8 bases matching TRBD1. Germline trimming cut 5 bases from V and 3 bases from J; bases unmatched to any gene: 3. The germline V gene encodes CDR1 SEHNR and CDR2 FQNEAQ (reference sequence). The CDR3 length is 15 residues. The CDR3 bases are TGTGCCAGCAGCCAGGGGGCGCTTGGGGCCAACGTCCTGACTTTC. Its protein is CASSQGALGANVLTF.

This clonotype was detected a few times. This chain joins TRBV7-3 and TRBJ1-1, with 8 positions matching TRBD1. The ends lost 4 bases at V and 3 bases at J; junction bases unmatched: 1. The germline V gene encodes CDR1 SGHTA and CDR2 FQGTGA. CDR3 length: 13 amino acids. CDR3 in DNA: TGTGCCAGCAGCTCACAGGGGGACACTGAAGCTTTCTTT. It is translated as CASSSQGDTEAFF.

V usage is TRBV2 and J usage is TRBJ1-5; TRBD1 matches at 8 bases. Trimming took 6 bases from V and 6 from J; bases not matched to a gene: 13. There are 16 residues in the CDR3. The germline gives CDR1 SNHLY, CDR2 FYNNEI. CDR3 DNA sequence: TGTGCCAGCAGGGCCTCCTGGACAGGGTTACGTCAGCCCCAGCATTTT. Protein: CASRASWTGLRQPQHF.

This chain uses TRBV7-2 with TRBJ2-1; either TRBD1 or TRBD2 may fit D (7 bases each). This CDR3 contains 15 residues. V gave up 3 bases and J gave up 4 bases, with 13 bases separating them. CDR1 and CDR2 from the germline V gene are SGHTA and FQGNSA. In DNA, the CDR3 is TGTGCCAGCAGCTTGGGAGCGGGACAGTACAATGAGCAGTTCTTC. Translating gives CASSLGAGQYNEQFF.

This clonotype ranks as medium-sized. The chain uses TRBV27 and TRBJ1-6, with unresolved D. This CDR3 has 14 amino acids. Germline V gene lookup returns CDR1 MNHEY and CDR2 SMNVEV (reference sequence). V was pared by 4 bases and J by 1 base, with 5 bases between. CDR3 residues: CASSSDSYNSPLHF. The CDR3 region has the DNA TGTGCCAGCAGTTCGGATTCCTATAATTCACCCCTCCACTTT.

This clonotype was seen a handful of times. At one end, the junction sequence differs from germline, possibly due to a read error. The rearrangement joins TRBV20-1 to TRBJ1-5, with D tentatively TRBD1 (6 bases). This CDR3 has 12 amino acids. CDR1 DFQATT and CDR2 SNEGSKA come from the germline V gene (reference sequence). The CDR3 is CSAGMTGQSQHF. CDR3 coding DNA: TGCAGTGCTGGGATGACAGGTCAGTCCCAGCATTTT.

V usage is TRBV20-1 and J usage is TRBJ1-6; no firm D call. Germline V gene data show CDR1 as DFQATT and CDR2 as SNEGSKA (reference sequence). The CDR3 is 10 residues long. The CDR3 here is CKTGRSPLHF. Here the CDR3 DNA reads TGCAAAACTGGCAGATCACCCCTCCACTTT.

This chain connects TRBV4-1 to TRBJ2-3; D is undetermined. Germline V CDR1 and CDR2: MGHRA, YSYEKL. This CDR3 is built from 15 residues. V shed 6 bases and J shed 8 bases, with 21 bases lying between them. For the CDR3, the DNA is TGCGCCAGCAGAGTGCGCCCCACGGAGTCGGGTACGCAGTATTTT. Translation: CASRVRPTESGTQYF.

The chain joins TRBV5-4 to TRBJ2-7; TRBD1 matches at 7 bases. The CDR3 extends over 13 amino acids. The trim removed 7 bases at V and 4 bases at J, leaving 8 bases unmatched. The germline V gene has CDR1 SGHNT and CDR2 YYREEE (reference sequence). CDR3 DNA sequence: TGTGCCAGCTCACCCGGGACAGCGTACGAGCAGTACTTC. Its protein is CASSPGTAYEQYF.

This chain joins TRBV24-1 and TRBJ1-2; perhaps TRBD1 as D (5 bases). The CDR3 has 15 amino acids. The germline V and J ends were trimmed by 4 bases and 3 bases, with 14 bases remaining between them. Per germline, CDR1 KGHDR and CDR2 SFDVKD. DNA for the CDR3: TGTGCCACCAGTGACGGAGGCAGGGCGGACTATGGCTACACCTTC. Translating it yields CATSDGGRADYGYTF.

This chain links TRBV4-3 with TRBJ2-2, with D perhaps TRBD1 (5 bases). Germline loops: CDR1 LGHNA, CDR2 YSLEER. The CDR3 is 15 residues long. Trimming left V 4 bases short and J 2 bases short, with 11 bases between. The CDR3 nucleotides are TGCGCCAGCAGCCGAGTCGACAGAAACACCGGGGAGCTGTTTTTT. As protein: CASSRVDRNTGELFF.

The chain uses TRBV2 and TRBJ1-5; the D is unclear. The CDR3 sequence is 15 residues long. CDR1 is SNHLY and CDR2 is FYNNEI in the germline V gene. V was pared by 1 base and J by 11 bases, with 18 bases between. CDR3 in amino acids: CASSEDNSLPAAQHF. The CDR3 bases are TGTGCCAGCAGTGAAGATAACAGCTTACCAGCTGCCCAGCATTTT. The full variable domain, in which reference TRBV2 and TRBJ1-5 provide the parts outside the CDR3, is EPEVTQTPSHQVTQMGQEVILRCVPISNHLYFYWYRQILGQKVEFLVSFYNNEISEKSEIFDDQFSVERPDGSNFTLKIRSTKLEDSAMYFCASSEDNSLPAAQHFGDGTRLSIL.

CDR3 DNA: TGTGCCAGCGAGCGTGTAGCGGGTGGGAATGAGCAGTTCTTC. Its protein is CASERVAGGNEQFF. V is TRBV7-9 and J is TRBJ2-1; 7 positions match TRBD2. Losses at the gene ends were 8 bases for V and 7 bases for J; bases not matched to a gene: 11. The length of the CDR3 is 14 residues. CDR1 and CDR2 from the germline V gene are SEHNR and FQNEAQ (reference sequence).

There are a few counts of this clonotype. The chain has TRBV25-1 and TRBJ2-7, with no clear D. V was cut by 8 bases and J by 0 bases, with 8 bases left in between. The CDR3 has 12 amino acids. Per the germline V gene, CDR1 is MGHDK and CDR2 is SYGVNS. CDR3 region: CASRRDSYEQYF. In DNA, the CDR3 is TGTGCCAGCCGAAGGGACTCCTACGAGCAGTACTTC.

The sample holds a few counts of this clonotype. This chain connects TRBV29-1 to TRBJ2-2; D is ambiguous. Germline CDR1 reads SQVTM; CDR2 reads ANQGSEA. V shed 4 bases and J shed 3 bases, with 6 bases lying between them. CDR3 length: 12 residues. The CDR3 DNA reads as TGCAGCGTTGCTAGGGACACCGGGGAGCTGTTTTTT. This gives the protein CSVARDTGELFF.

A few counts support this clonotype. This chain uses TRBV10-3 with TRBJ2-2, with 11 bases matching TRBD2. The CDR3 runs to 16 residues. Trimming cost V 4 bases and J 4 bases; bases outside gene matches: 5. Germline CDR1 reads ENHRY; CDR2 reads SYGVKD. The CDR3 spells CAISGETSGVTGELFF. CDR3 bases: TGTGCCATCAGTGGGGAGACTAGCGGGGTCACCGGGGAGCTGTTTTTT.

The chain employs TRBV2 and TRBJ2-7; TRBD1 matches 9 bases. The CDR3 has 15 amino acids. Trimming at V came to 6 bases and at J to 3 bases, leaving 9 bases not matched to a gene. Germline values: CDR1 SNHLY, CDR2 FYNNEI. CDR3 loop: CASRQQGATHYEQYF. Written as DNA, the CDR3 is TGTGCCAGCAGACAACAGGGGGCTACCCACTACGAGCAGTACTTC.

The chain links TRBV2 to TRBJ2-7, with D tentatively TRBD1 (6 bases). The V gene lost 7 bases and the J gene lost 5 bases, with 15 bases spanning the gap. CDR3 length: 13 residues. The germline V gene encodes CDR1 SNHLY and CDR2 FYNNEI. CDR3 protein: CASKGRGHHEQYF. CDR3 in DNA: TGTGCCAGCAAGGGCCGGGGACACCACGAGCAGTACTTC. Based on the CDR3 plus reference TRBV2 and TRBJ2-7, the full variable domain is EPEVTQTPSHQVTQMGQEVILRCVPISNHLYFYWYRQILGQKVEFLVSFYNNEISEKSEIFDDQFSVERPDGSNFTLKIRSTKLEDSAMYFCASKGRGHHEQYFGPGTRLTVT.